Listed below are T cell receptor beta chains from one sample, sequenced in a study of blood T cell repertoires in COVID-19. The method was immunoSEQ multiplex PCR; TCRdb's version includes in-frame clones alone and lacks a portion of them. The table records under 110,000 clones, 70% to 75% of them present only once. Sequencing used peripheral blood. The receptors derive from a human donor with acute or convalescent COVID-19. The donor label of this sample is uncertain. CDR3s include the opening cysteine and the closing phenylalanine or tryptophan. A D gene is named only where the DNA matches it firmly. For some rows the clone size is stated as once, few or many, or as a class when expanded; others skip it.

V gene,D gene,clone size,J gene,CDR3 DNA,CDR3 protein
TRBV3-1/TRBV3-2,.,.,TRBJ1-1,TGTGCCAGCACCCTCCGAGGGAACACTGAAGCTTTCTTT,CASTLRGNTEAFF
TRBV7-9,.,.,TRBJ2-5,TGTGCCAGCAGCTCCGACAGATTACAAGAGACCCAGTACTTC,CASSSDRLQETQYF
TRBV30,.,.,TRBJ2-5,TGTGCCTGGAGTGTATCAGATCAAGAGACCCAGTACTTC,CAWSVSDQETQYF
TRBV6-5,.,.,TRBJ1-1,TGTGCCAGCAGCCAGACAGGCTTGAACACTGAAGCTTTCTTT,CASSQTGLNTEAFF
TRBV7-7,TRBD2,.,TRBJ2-2,TGTGCCAGCAGCTTAGCGGCGGGGGGCAACACCGGGGAGCTGTTTTTT,CASSLAAGGNTGELFF
TRBV6-5,TRBD1,.,TRBJ2-7,TGTGCCAGCAACCCCCGGGGACAGGGGGCGCGAGAGCAGTACTTC,CASNPRGQGAREQYF
TRBV18,TRBD1,.,TRBJ2-1,TGTGCCAGCTCACCTGGACAGGGGGCTATCAATGAGCAGTTCTTC,CASSPGQGAINEQFF
TRBV2,TRBD2,.,TRBJ2-6,TGTGCCAGCCGGGGGCGGGTAGCGGGGCCTCAAGGGGCCAACGTCCTGACTTTC,CASRGRVAGPQGANVLTF
TRBV11-3,.,.,TRBJ2-3,TGTGCCAGCAGCGCAGGGATGGGGGATACGCAGTATTTT,CASSAGMGDTQYF
TRBV7-2,.,.,TRBJ1-5,TGTGCCAGCAGCTCTTCAGGAATTAGCAATCAGCCCCAGCATTTT,CASSSSGISNQPQHF
TRBV30,.,.,TRBJ1-5,TGTGCCTACACATCCGGGACTGCCACGGAGCCCCAGCATTTT,CAYTSGTATEPQHF
TRBV19,TRBD1,few,TRBJ1-5,TGTGCCACGGGGGACAGGATTCAGCCCCAGCATTTT,CATGDRIQPQHF
TRBV5-5,TRBD1,few,TRBJ1-3,TGTGCCAGCAGCCGAACAGGGGGCTCTGGAAACACCATATATTTT,CASSRTGGSGNTIYF
TRBV9,.,few,TRBJ1-1,TGTGCCAGCAGCACAGGACCGCCCAGGGGGAACACTGAAGCTTTCTTT,CASSTGPPRGNTEAFF
TRBV7-9,.,.,TRBJ1-6,TGTGCCAGCAGCTCACAAACAACTTCACCCCTCCACTTT,CASSSQTTSPLHF
TRBV7-9,TRBD2,.,TRBJ2-7,TGTGCCAGCAGCTCGGGGGGGCTCGGTGAGCAGTACTTC,CASSSGGLGEQYF
TRBV5-6,.,.,TRBJ1-6,TGTGCCAGCAGCTTGTTGAGGGTTGGGTCACCCCTCCACTTT,CASSLLRVGSPLHF
TRBV10-2,.,.,TRBJ1-1,TGCGCCAGCCGTGGACAGAAAGGTAACACTGAAGCTTTCTTT,CASRGQKGNTEAFF
TRBV19,.,.,TRBJ2-1,TGTGCCAGTAGTATCAAGGAGTACAATGAGCAGTTCTTC,CASSIKEYNEQFF
TRBV24-1,.,.,TRBJ2-7,TGTGCCACCAGTGATTTCCCCGGGGTCGAGCAGTACTTC,CATSDFPGVEQYF
TRBV30,.,few,TRBJ2-7,TGTGCCTGGAGTGTACAGGATATTGGCAGCTCCTACGAGCAGTACTTC,CAWSVQDIGSSYEQYF
TRBV29-1,TRBD1,once,TRBJ1-2,TGCAGCGTAGCCGGGACAGGCTCCTCCTATGGCTACACCTTC,CSVAGTGSSYGYTF
TRBV11-2,TRBD1,.,TRBJ2-5,TGTGCCAGCAGCCCACAGGGGTTTAGAGAGACCCAGTACTTC,CASSPQGFRETQYF
TRBV23-1,TRBD1,many,TRBJ1-1,TGCGCCAGCAGTCCGACAGGGGCGAACACTGAAGCTTTCTTT,CASSPTGANTEAFF
TRBV4-1,.,few,TRBJ1-2,TGCGCCAGCAGCCAAGTTAGTGTTCTGATCCCTAACTATGGCTACACCTTC,CASSQVSVLIPNYGYTF
TRBV7-8,TRBD1,.,TRBJ1-2,TGTGCCAGCAGCTTCAGACAGGGGTACTATGGCTACACCTTC,CASSFRQGYYGYTF
TRBV7-8,.,.,TRBJ2-6,TGTGCCAGCAGCTCCTACAGGAGCTCTGGGGCCAACGTCCTGACTTTC,CASSSYRSSGANVLTF
TRBV7-9,.,.,TRBJ2-1,TGTGCCAGCAGCATCGAAGGGGGGGCCTGGGAGCAGTTCTTC,CASSIEGGAWEQFF
TRBV5-1,.,few,TRBJ1-2,TGCGCCAGCAGCGGGACTACAGGGAATGTCGATGGCTACACCTTC,CASSGTTGNVDGYTF
TRBV19,.,.,TRBJ1-5,TGTGCCAGTAGTATTGGGCCCCTCCGGAGGGACAATCAGCCCCAGCATTTT,CASSIGPLRRDNQPQHF
TRBV4-1,.,.,TRBJ1-4,TGCGCCAGCAGCCAAGAGGCGGCCATTACTAATGAAAAACTGTTTTTT,CASSQEAAITNEKLFF
TRBV19,.,.,TRBJ1-4,TGTGCCAGTACTGCACAGTATAATGAAAAACTGTTTTTT,CASTAQYNEKLFF
TRBV2,.,.,TRBJ1-3,TGTGCCAGTGGGAGAGACCCTGGAAACACCATATATTTT,CASGRDPGNTIYF
TRBV6-5,.,.,TRBJ1-6,TGTGCCAGCAAAGAGAGCTCCTATAATTCACCCCTCCACTTT,CASKESSYNSPLHF
TRBV7-2,TRBD2,.,TRBJ2-4,TGTGCCAGCAGCTTAGTCCGGCGGGGGGAGGTAGCCAAAAACATTCAGTACTTC,CASSLVRRGEVAKNIQYF
TRBV9,TRBD1,.,TRBJ2-6,TGTGCCAGCAGCGTAGGTGGACAGGCTGGGGCCAACGTCCTGACTTTC,CASSVGGQAGANVLTF
TRBV5-1,.,.,TRBJ1-1,TGCGCCAGCAGCGGCTTAGCATCCACTGAAGCTTTCTTT,CASSGLASTEAFF
TRBV6-5,TRBD1,few,TRBJ2-2,TGTGCCACTACGACAGGGGTGGACACCGGGGAGCTGTTTTTT,CATTTGVDTGELFF
TRBV7-9,TRBD1,.,TRBJ2-5,TGTGCCAGCAGCCACGGGACAGGGATGGAGACCCAGTACTTC,CASSHGTGMETQYF
TRBV2,TRBD2,.,TRBJ2-1,TGTGCCAGCAGCGGGCGGGGGGGCATTTCAAATGAGCAGTTCTTC,CASSGRGGISNEQFF
TRBV5-1,.,.,TRBJ1-2,TGCGCCAGCAGCTCGGACTCGCAGGGGACCTATGGCTACACCTTC,CASSSDSQGTYGYTF